Shown below are 17 T cell receptor beta chains from a single sample sequenced in a study of T cell changes during pregnancy in multiple sclerosis. The repertoire was sequenced with immunoSEQ multiplex PCR; TCRdb's copy has only in-frame clones and lacks some. This table has about 75,000 clones, about 89% appearing once. The input for sequencing was peripheral blood, taken in the first trimester of pregnancy. The receptors derive from a female donor in good health, enrolled as a control in a pregnancy study.

The rearrangement uses TRBV5-6 and TRBJ2-3; 7 positions agree with TRBD2. This CDR3 is built from 17 residues. V lost 4 bases, J lost 0 bases, and 11 bases stayed unmatched. Germline V gene sequence: CDR1 SGHDT, CDR2 YYEEEE. In DNA, the CDR3 is TGTGCCAGCAGCCGCTTTACTAGCGCTCCTAGCACAGATACGCAGTATTTT. It yields the protein CASSRFTSAPSTDTQYF.

The chain joins TRBV18 to TRBJ2-7; no reliable D call. This CDR3 is 14 amino acids long. Between the trimmed V and J ends, which lost 4 bases and 0 bases, there was a span of 10 bases. The germline gives CDR1 KGHSH, CDR2 LQKENI. The CDR3 sequence is CASSRPGRSYEQYF. In nucleotides, the CDR3 is TGTGCCAGCTCACGGCCGGGTCGCTCCTACGAGCAGTACTTC.

The chain carries TRBV6-5 and TRBJ1-2; tentatively, D is TRBD1 (6 bases). The CDR3 contains 15 residues. The ends were cut back, 8 bases at V and 8 bases at J, with 24 bases in the middle. Germline CDR1 and CDR2: MNHEY and SVGAGI. DNA of the CDR3: TGTGCCAGCGGCCCTGAGGGGTTAACAGGGCCCGGCTACACCTTC. Amino acids: CASGPEGLTGPGYTF.

V is TRBV5-1 and J is TRBJ1-2; TRBD1 is a possible D gene (5 bases). The V and J ends lost 5 bases and 3 bases respectively, with 14 bases between them. This CDR3 region has 14 residues. CDR1 and CDR2 from the germline V gene are SGHRS and YFSETQ. As DNA, the CDR3 is TGCGCCAGCAGAGGTCAGGGCAGGGACTATGGCTACACCTTC. Its protein is CASRGQGRDYGYTF. The whole variable domain, remainder taken from reference TRBV5-1 and TRBJ1-2, is KAGVTQTPRYLIKTRGQQVTLSCSPISGHRSVSWYQQTPGQGLQFLFEYFSETQRNKGNFPGRFSGRQFSNSRSEMNVSTLELGDSALYLCASRGQGRDYGYTFGSGTRLTVV.

The chain carries TRBV18 and TRBJ1-3, with a weak D call TRBD1 (5 bases). The germline V gene encodes CDR1 KGHSH and CDR2 LQKENI. Trimming left V 2 bases short and J 4 bases short, with 9 bases between. This CDR3 has 14 residues. This CDR3 reads CASSPETAGNTIYF. In DNA form, the CDR3 reads TGTGCCAGCTCACCAGAGACAGCGGGAAACACCATATATTTT.

This clone was detected only once. In DNA, the CDR3 is TGTGCCACCAGCTTCGGTCCGATTGCTTTCTTT. This encodes CATSFGPIAFF. This chain uses TRBV15 with TRBJ1-1; unclear D gene. V shed 5 bases and J shed 11 bases, with 12 bases lying between them. Germline CDR1 and CDR2: LNHNV and YYDKDF (reference sequence). CDR3 length equals 11 residues.

V is TRBV4-2 and J is TRBJ1-2, with unresolved D. The V end was cut by 6 bases, the J end by 8 bases, with 13 bases between. The CDR3 length is 12 residues. Looked up from germline, CDR1 is LGHNA and CDR2 is YNFKEQ. In nucleotides, the CDR3 is TGTGCCAGCAGTCCCCCCGTGGGCGGCTACACCTTC. This sequence encodes CASSPPVGGYTF.

The genes are TRBV28 and TRBJ2-7, with TRBD2 identical over 12 bases. V gave up 6 bases and J gave up 4 bases; unmatched junction bases: 10. Germline V lookup: CDR1 MDHEN, CDR2 SYDVKM. This CDR3 region has 16 residues. The CDR3 protein is CASSPVGLAGWYEQYF. The CDR3 region has the DNA TGTGCCAGCAGCCCGGTCGGACTAGCGGGATGGTACGAGCAGTACTTC.

The chain recombines TRBV5-1 with TRBJ1-2; 8 nucleotides agree with TRBD1. With V trimmed by 3 bases and J by 7 bases, 8 bases remained unmatched. This CDR3 has 14 residues. The germline V gene encodes CDR1 SGHRS and CDR2 YFSETQ. In DNA, the CDR3 is TGCGCCAGCAGCTCCACCGGGACAGGACCTGGCTACACCTTC. It codes for CASSSTGTGPGYTF.

The V gene is TRBV6-5, the J gene TRBJ1-3; no firm D call. CDR3 length: 12 amino acids. Trimming removed 4 bases from V and 4 bases from J, with 5 bases in between. CDR1 is MNHEY, CDR2 SVGAGI, per germline. The CDR3 bases are TGTGCCAGCAGTTCCAGAGGAAACACCATATATTTT. Translated: CASSSRGNTIYF.

The chain combines TRBV9 with TRBJ1-3; no definite D call. CDR1 and CDR2 from the germline V gene are SGDLS and YYNGEE. The CDR3 consists of 14 residues. Trimming pared 3 bases from V and 4 bases from J, leaving 11 bases between. For the CDR3, the DNA is TGTGCCAGCAGCGCCCGACCGGGAGGAAACACCATATATTTT. This translates into CASSARPGGNTIYF.

This chain connects TRBV6-5 to TRBJ2-7, with TRBD2 identical over 7 bases. Germline V lookup: CDR1 MNHEY, CDR2 SVGAGI. Trimming took 6 bases from V and 2 from J; bases not matched to a gene: 1. CDR3 length: 12 amino acids. This CDR3 is CASRGGAYEQYF. CDR3 nucleotides: TGTGCCAGCAGGGGGGGGGCCTACGAGCAGTACTTC.

Worth noting for this clone: One end of the junction varies from germline; a read error may be responsible. Other DNA sequences in the sample encode the same CDR3. V gene TRBV6-1 combines with J gene TRBJ2-3; 8 positions agree with TRBD2. This CDR3 has 15 amino acids. Germline CDR1 and CDR2: MNHNS and SASEGT. The CDR3 coding sequence is TGTGCCAGCACCGAACGGGAGGGCGCGGCAGATACACAGTATTTT. It translates to CASTEREGAADTQYF.

This clone was counted only a few times. J is TRBJ1-1 and V is TRBV11-2, with a weak D call TRBD1 (5 bases). The CDR3 runs 14 residues. Trimming took 2 bases from V and 4 from J, leaving 11 bases between them. Looked up from germline, CDR1 is SGHAT and CDR2 is FQNNGV. CDR3 sequence (DNA): TGTGCCAGCAGCTTATGGCAGGGTGCCACTGAAGCTTTCTTT. Protein: CASSLWQGATEAFF. The entire variable domain, with the rest obtained from reference TRBV11-2 and TRBJ1-1, is as follows: EAGVAQSPRYKIIEKRQSVAFWCNPISGHATLYWYQQILGQGPKLLIQFQNNGVVDDSQLPKDRFSAERLKGVDSTLKIQPAKLEDSAVYLCASSLWQGATEAFFGQGTRLTVV.

The rearrangement joins TRBV21-1 to TRBJ1-5; TRBD1 is the table's D call and was not checked against the DNA. TRBV21-1 corresponds to a pseudogene. The CDR3 length is 10 residues. CDR3 sequence reads: CARTQGPQHF. The CDR3 DNA reads TGTGCCAGGACTCAGGGGCCCCAGCATTTT.

This clone occurred once. This sequence joins TRBV5-8 and TRBJ1-5, with a tentative D call TRBD1 (5 bases). Trimming cost V 3 bases and J 0 bases, with 7 bases left between them. CDR1 and CDR2 from the germline V gene are SGHTS and YDEGEE. The CDR3 has 14 residues. The CDR3 DNA reads as TGTGCCAGCAGCTCGGGGGATAGCAATCAGCCCCAGCATTTT. It yields the protein CASSSGDSNQPQHF.

This chain joins TRBV15 and TRBJ2-3; weak D call: TRBD2 (6 bases). Germline CDR1 is LNHNV and CDR2 is YYDKDF (reference sequence). The V end lost 4 bases, the J end lost 2 bases, and 10 bases lay between the germline ends. There are 14 residues in the CDR3. The CDR3: CATSKGLYTDTQYF. CDR3 in DNA: TGTGCCACCAGCAAAGGACTATACACAGATACGCAGTATTTT.